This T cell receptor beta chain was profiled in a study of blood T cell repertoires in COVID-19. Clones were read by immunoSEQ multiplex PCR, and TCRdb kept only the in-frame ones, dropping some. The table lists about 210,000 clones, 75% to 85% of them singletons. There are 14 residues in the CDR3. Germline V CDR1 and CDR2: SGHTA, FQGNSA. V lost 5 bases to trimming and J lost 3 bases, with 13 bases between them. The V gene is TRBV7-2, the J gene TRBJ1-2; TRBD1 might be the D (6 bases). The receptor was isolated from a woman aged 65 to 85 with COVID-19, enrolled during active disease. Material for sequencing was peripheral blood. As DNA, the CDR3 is TGTGCCAGCAGCAAAGAACAGGGCCACTATGGCTACACCTTC. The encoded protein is CASSKEQGHYGYTF.